The 9 T cell receptor beta chains reported below all come from one sample, sequenced in a study of T-cell reconstitution after alpha-beta-depleted transplantation in children. Construction of the TCRbeta library involved unique molecular identifiers. TCRdb ran MiXCR on the PCR reads and lists one entry per CDR3 protein. Of a few thousand distinct CDR3 sequences in the sample, about 28% were seen once. Sample: PBMCs, mostly from graft donor cells, taken 60 days after TCRalphabeta/CD19-depleted stem cell transplant. The receptors were sampled from a male patient aged 2 to 10 who had a stem cell transplant for acute lymphoblastic leukemia, so the T cells may come from the graft donor.

This clonotype was detected many times. The gene calls are TRBV6-2 or TRBV6-3 and TRBJ2-7; perhaps TRBD2 as D (5 bases). This CDR3 is 14 amino acids long. Germline V gene lookup returns CDR1 MNHEY and CDR2 SVGEGT. Trimming shortened V by 6 bases and J by 1 base, and 13 bases separated the two germline ends. CDR3 in DNA: TGTGCCAGCAGCGACCCCCAGCGGTCCTACGAGCAGTACTTC. Amino acid sequence: CASSDPQRSYEQYF.

There are many counts of this clonotype. CDR3 in amino acids: CAWKSGGVRAEAFF. CDR3 nucleotides: TGTGCCTGGAAATCGGGAGGGGTTAGGGCTGAAGCTTTCTTT. This chain uses TRBV30 with TRBJ1-1; the D gene is possibly TRBD1 (5 bases). The CDR3 extends over 14 amino acids. Trimming took 4 bases from V and 6 from J, leaving 18 bases between them. The germline V gene encodes CDR1 GTSNPN and CDR2 SVGIG (reference sequence).

In this sample, this clonotype turned up many times. The chain has TRBV24-1 and TRBJ2-1, with D perhaps TRBD2 (5 bases). Trimming removed 1 base from V and 6 bases from J, with 21 bases in between. CDR1 is KGHDR and CDR2 is SFDVKD in the germline V gene. CDR3 length: 18 residues. The CDR3 reads CATSDLRGLPLRFNEQFF. CDR3 bases: TGTGCCACCAGTGATTTACGGGGTCTCCCCTTGAGGTTCAATGAGCAGTTCTTC.

In this sample, this clonotype is medium-sized. V gene TRBV27 combines with J gene TRBJ2-7; D uncertain. CDR3 size: 16 residues. V gave up 5 bases and J gave up 3 bases, with 20 bases separating them. Per germline, CDR1 MNHEY and CDR2 SMNVEV (reference sequence). CDR3: CASSPPRGHIFYEQYF. DNA for the CDR3: TGTGCCAGCAGTCCTCCCCGTGGCCATATATTCTACGAGCAGTACTTC.

There are many counts of this clonotype. The chain links TRBV10-2 to TRBJ2-1; D call uncertain. CDR1 and CDR2 (germline): WSHSY, SAAADI. Trimming removed 1 base at V and 8 bases at J, with 6 bases between. The CDR3 extends over 12 amino acids. CDR3 DNA: TGCGCCAGCAGTGAGTACGGAGATGAGCAGTTCTTC. Translated: CASSEYGDEQFF.

This clonotype was detected ten times or more. The V gene is TRBV10-2, the J gene TRBJ2-2; 8 nucleotides match TRBD2. Germline V gives CDR1 WSHSY, CDR2 SAAADI. This CDR3 contains 19 residues. J was trimmed by 1 base and V by 6 bases; bases with no gene match: 16. The chain's CDR3 is CASRGRLAYTEENTGELFF. The DNA of the CDR3 is TGCGCCAGCAGGGGGCGACTAGCGTATACCGAAGAGAACACCGGGGAGCTGTTTTTT.

The rearrangement joins TRBV20-1 to TRBJ2-5; 11 bases agree with TRBD2. With V trimmed by 6 bases and J by 3 bases, 15 bases remained unmatched. Germline V gives CDR1 DFQATT, CDR2 SNEGSKA (reference sequence). The CDR3 length is 17 residues. The CDR3 DNA is TGCAGTGCCCCCGGCGTGTTTCTAGCGGGGGGCGAAGAGACCCAGTACTTC. It specifies CSAPGVFLAGGEETQYF.

This clonotype came up many times. The chain is built from TRBV7-9 and TRBJ2-7, with D possibly being TRBD2 (6 bases). The CDR3 extends over 13 amino acids. V was clipped by 2 bases and J by 5 bases, with 10 bases between them. The germline gives CDR1 SEHNR, CDR2 FQNEAQ (reference sequence). In nucleotides, the CDR3 is TGTGCCAGCAGCTTACGGGGGTACCACGAGCAGTACTTC. Amino acids: CASSLRGYHEQYF.

The CDR3 loop is CSAIKQVSYEQYF. The CDR3 coding sequence is TGCAGTGCTATCAAACAGGTTTCCTACGAGCAGTACTTC. The chain is built from TRBV20-1 and TRBJ2-7; the D gene is possibly TRBD1 (5 bases). With 4 bases removed from V and 1 base from J, the gap between germline ends came to 11 bases. Germline V lookup: CDR1 DFQATT, CDR2 SNEGSKA (reference sequence). The CDR3 runs 13 residues.